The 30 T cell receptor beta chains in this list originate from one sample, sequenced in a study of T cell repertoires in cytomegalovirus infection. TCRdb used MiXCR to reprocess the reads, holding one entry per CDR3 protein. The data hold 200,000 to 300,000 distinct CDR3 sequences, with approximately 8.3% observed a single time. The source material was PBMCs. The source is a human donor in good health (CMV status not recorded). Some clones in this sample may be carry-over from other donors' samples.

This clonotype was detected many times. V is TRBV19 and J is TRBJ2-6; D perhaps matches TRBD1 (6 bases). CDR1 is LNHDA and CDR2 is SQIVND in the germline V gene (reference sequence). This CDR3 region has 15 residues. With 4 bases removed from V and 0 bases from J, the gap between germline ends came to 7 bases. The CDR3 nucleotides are TGTGCCAGTAGTAGACAGGTCTCTGGGGCCAACGTCCTGACTTTC. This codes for CASSRQVSGANVLTF.

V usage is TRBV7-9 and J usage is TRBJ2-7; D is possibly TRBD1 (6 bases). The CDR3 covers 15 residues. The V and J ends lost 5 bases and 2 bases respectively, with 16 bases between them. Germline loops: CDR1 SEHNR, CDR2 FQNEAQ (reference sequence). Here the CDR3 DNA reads TGTGCCAGCAGCGAGACCGGGACACCGACCTACGAGCAGTACTTC. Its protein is CASSETGTPTYEQYF.

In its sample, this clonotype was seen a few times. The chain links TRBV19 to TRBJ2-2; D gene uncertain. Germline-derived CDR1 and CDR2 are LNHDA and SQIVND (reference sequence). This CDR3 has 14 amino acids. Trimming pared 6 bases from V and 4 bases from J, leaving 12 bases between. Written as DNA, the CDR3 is TGTGCCAGTAGCGGAAGGCAGAGCACCGGGGAGCTGTTTTTT. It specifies CASSGRQSTGELFF.

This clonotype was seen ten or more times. This CDR3 reads CASSFSLSLYEQYF. DNA of the CDR3: TGTGCCAGCAGTTTTTCGCTCTCCCTCTACGAGCAGTACTTC. The chain carries TRBV12-3 or TRBV12-4 and TRBJ2-7, with no clear D. V was trimmed by 3 bases and J by 3 bases, leaving 12 bases between them. This CDR3 is 14 amino acids long.

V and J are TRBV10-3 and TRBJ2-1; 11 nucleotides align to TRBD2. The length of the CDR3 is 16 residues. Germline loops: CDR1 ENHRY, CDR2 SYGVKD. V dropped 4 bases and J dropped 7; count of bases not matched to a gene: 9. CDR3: CAISAQTSGSSNEQFF. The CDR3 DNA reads TGTGCCATCAGTGCCCAAACTAGCGGGAGCTCGAATGAGCAGTTCTTC.

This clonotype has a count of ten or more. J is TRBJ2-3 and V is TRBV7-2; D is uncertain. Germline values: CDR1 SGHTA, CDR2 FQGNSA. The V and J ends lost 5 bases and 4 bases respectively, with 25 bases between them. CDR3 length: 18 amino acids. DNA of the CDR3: TGTGCCAGCAGCCCCCAGAGTAGGCCAAAATCCTCCTCAGATACGCAGTATTTT. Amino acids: CASSPQSRPKSSSDTQYF.

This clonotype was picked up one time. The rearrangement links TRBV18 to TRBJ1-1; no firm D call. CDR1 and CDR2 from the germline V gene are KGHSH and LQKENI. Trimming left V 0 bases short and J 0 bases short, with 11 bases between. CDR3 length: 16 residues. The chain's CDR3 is CASSPPGLSMNTEAFF. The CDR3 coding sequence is TGTGCCAGCTCACCACCTGGACTGAGTATGAACACTGAAGCTTTCTTT. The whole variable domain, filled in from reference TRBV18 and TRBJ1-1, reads NAGVMQNPRHLVRRRGQEARLRCSPMKGHSHVYWYRQLPEEGLKFMVYLQKENIIDESGMPKERFSAEFPKEGPSILRIQQVVRGDSAAYFCASSPPGLSMNTEAFFGQGTRLTVV.

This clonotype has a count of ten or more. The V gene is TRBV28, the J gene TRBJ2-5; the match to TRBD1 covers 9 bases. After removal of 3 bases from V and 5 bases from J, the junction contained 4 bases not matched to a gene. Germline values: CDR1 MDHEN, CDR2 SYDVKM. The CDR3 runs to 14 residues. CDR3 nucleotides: TGTGCCAGCAGTTTTACAGGGGGCAGGGAGACCCAGTACTTC. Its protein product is CASSFTGGRETQYF.

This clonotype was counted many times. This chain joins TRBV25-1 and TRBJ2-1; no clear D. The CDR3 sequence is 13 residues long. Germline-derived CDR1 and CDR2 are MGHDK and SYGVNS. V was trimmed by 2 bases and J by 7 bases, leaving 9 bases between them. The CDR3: CASSEGRRNEQFF. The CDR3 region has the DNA TGTGCCAGCAGTGAAGGGCGCAGGAATGAGCAGTTCTTC.

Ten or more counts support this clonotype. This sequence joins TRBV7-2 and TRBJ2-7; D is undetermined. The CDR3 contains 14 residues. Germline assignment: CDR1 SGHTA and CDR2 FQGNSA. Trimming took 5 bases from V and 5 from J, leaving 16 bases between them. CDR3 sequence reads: CASSPRVGPNEQYF. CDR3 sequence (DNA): TGTGCCAGCAGCCCACGAGTTGGGCCAAACGAGCAGTACTTC. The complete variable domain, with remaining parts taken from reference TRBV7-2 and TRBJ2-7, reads GAGVSQSPSNKVTEKGKDVELRCDPISGHTALYWYRQSLGQGLEFLIYFQGNSAPDKSGLPSDRFSAERTGGSVSTLTIQRTQQEDSAVYLCASSPRVGPNEQYFGPGTRLTVT.

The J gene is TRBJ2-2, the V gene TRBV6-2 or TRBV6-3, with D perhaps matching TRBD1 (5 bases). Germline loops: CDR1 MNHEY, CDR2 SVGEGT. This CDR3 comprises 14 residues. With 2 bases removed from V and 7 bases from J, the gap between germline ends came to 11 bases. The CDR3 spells CASSYKGRHGELFF. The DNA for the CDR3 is TGTGCCAGCAGTTACAAGGGGCGCCACGGGGAGCTGTTTTTT.

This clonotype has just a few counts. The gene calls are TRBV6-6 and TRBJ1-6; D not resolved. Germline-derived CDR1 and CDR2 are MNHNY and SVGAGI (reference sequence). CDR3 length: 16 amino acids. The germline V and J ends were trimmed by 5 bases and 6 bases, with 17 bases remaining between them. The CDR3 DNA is TGTGCCAGCAGTGAGGTGCCGGCCGGAAGTAATTCACCCCTCCACTTT. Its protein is CASSEVPAGSNSPLHF.

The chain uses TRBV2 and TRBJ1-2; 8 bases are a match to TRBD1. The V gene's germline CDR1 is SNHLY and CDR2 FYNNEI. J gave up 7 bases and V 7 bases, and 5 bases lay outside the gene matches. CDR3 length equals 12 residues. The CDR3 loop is CASITDRGGYTF. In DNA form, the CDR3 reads TGTGCCAGCATCACCGACAGGGGTGGCTACACCTTC.

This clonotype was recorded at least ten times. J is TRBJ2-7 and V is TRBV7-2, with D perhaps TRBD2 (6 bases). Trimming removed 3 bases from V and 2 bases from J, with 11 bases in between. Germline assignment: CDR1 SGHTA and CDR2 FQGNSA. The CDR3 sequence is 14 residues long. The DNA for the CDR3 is TGTGCCAGCAGCTTCGGAGGGCCGCCCTACGAGCAGTACTTC. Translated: CASSFGGPPYEQYF.

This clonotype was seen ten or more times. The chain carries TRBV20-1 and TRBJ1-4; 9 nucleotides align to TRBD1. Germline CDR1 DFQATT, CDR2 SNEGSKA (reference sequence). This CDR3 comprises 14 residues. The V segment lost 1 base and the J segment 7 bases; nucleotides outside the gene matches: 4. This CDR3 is CSARAGTGSEKLFF. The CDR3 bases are TGCAGTGCTAGAGCCGGGACAGGGTCTGAAAAACTGTTTTTT.

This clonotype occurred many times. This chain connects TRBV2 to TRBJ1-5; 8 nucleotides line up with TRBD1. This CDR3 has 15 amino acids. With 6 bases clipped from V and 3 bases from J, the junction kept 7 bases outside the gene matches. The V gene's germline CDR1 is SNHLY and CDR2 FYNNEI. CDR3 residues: CASSQRTGLNQPQHF. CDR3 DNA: TGTGCCAGCAGCCAACGGACAGGGCTCAATCAGCCCCAGCATTTT.

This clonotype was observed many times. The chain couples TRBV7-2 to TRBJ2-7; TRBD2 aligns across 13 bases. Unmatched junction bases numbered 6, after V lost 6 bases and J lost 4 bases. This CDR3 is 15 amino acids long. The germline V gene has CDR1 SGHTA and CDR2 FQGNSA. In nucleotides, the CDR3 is TGTGCCAGCAGAGCCGGGACTAGCGGGACGTACGAGCAGTACTTC. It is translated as CASRAGTSGTYEQYF.

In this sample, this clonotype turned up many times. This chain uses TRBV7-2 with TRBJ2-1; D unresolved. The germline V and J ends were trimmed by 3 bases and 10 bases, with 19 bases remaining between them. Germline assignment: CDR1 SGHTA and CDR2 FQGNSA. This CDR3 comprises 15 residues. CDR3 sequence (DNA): TGTGCCAGCAGCTTTGAGAATATGGGCCTCGGGGAGCAGTTCTTC. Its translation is CASSFENMGLGEQFF. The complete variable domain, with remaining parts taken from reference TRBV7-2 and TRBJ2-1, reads GAGVSQSPSNKVTEKGKDVELRCDPISGHTALYWYRQSLGQGLEFLIYFQGNSAPDKSGLPSDRFSAERTGGSVSTLTIQRTQQEDSAVYLCASSFENMGLGEQFFGPGTRLTVL.

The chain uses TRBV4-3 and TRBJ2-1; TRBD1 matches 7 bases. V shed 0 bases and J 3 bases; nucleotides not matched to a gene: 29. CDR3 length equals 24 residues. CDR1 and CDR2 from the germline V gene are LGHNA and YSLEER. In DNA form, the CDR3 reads TGCGCCAGCAGCCAAGATTGGGGTCGGTGGGGCCAAGGACAGGCCGGACTCTTCTACAATGAGCAGTTCTTC. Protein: CASSQDWGRWGQGQAGLFYNEQFF.

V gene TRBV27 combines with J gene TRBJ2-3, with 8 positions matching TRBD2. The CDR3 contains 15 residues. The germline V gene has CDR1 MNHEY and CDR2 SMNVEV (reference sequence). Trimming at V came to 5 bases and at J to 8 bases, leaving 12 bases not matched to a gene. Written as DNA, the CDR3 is TGTGCCAGCAGTCGGTCCGGGAGGGCCCCGGGTACGCAGTATTTT. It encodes CASSRSGRAPGTQYF.

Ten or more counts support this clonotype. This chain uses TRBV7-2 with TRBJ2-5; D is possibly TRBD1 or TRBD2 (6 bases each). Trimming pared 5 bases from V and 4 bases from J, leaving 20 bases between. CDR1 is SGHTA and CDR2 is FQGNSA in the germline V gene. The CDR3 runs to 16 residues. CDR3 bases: TGTGCCAGCAGCCCCGCCCCCACACGGGGGCGAGAGACCCAGTACTTC. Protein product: CASSPAPTRGRETQYF.

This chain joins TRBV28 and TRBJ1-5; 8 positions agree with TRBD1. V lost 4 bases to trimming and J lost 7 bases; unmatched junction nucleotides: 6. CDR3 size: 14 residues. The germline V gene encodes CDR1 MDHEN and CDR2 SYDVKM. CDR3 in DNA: TGTGCCAGCAGTTCCGACAGGGGATGGCAGCCCCAGCATTTT. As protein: CASSSDRGWQPQHF. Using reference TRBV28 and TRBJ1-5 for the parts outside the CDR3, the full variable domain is DVKVTQSSRYLVKRTGEKVFLECVQDMDHENMFWYRQDPGLGLRLIYFSYDVKMKEKGDIPEGYSVSREKKERFSLILESASTNQTSMYLCASSSDRGWQPQHFGDGTRLSIL.

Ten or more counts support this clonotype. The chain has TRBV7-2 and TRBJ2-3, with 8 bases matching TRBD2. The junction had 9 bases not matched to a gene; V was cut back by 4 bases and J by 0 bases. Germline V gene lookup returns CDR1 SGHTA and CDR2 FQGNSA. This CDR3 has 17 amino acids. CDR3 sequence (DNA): TGTGCCAGCAGCTCCTTCACCGGGAGGGTTAGCACAGATACGCAGTATTTT. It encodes CASSSFTGRVSTDTQYF.

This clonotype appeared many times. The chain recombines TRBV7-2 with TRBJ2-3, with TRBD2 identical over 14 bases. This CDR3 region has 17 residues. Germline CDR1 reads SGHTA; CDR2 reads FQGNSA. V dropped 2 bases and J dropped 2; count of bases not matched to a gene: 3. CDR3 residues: CASSLQTSGRVTDTQYF. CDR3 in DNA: TGTGCCAGCAGCTTACAGACTAGCGGGAGGGTCACAGATACGCAGTATTTT.

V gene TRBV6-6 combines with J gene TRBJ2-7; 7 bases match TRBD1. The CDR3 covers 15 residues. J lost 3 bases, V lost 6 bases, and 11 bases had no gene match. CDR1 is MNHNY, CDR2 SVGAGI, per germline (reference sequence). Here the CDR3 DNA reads TGTGCCAGCAGCGAACCGGGACAGTCTCTCTACGAGCAGTACTTC. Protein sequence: CASSEPGQSLYEQYF.

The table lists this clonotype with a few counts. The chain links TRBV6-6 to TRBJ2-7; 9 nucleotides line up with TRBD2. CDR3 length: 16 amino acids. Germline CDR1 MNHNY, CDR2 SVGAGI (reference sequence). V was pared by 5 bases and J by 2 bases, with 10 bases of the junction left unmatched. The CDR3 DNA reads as TGTGCCAGCAGTGCGGCTAGCGGGAACGGAGCCTACGAGCAGTACTTC. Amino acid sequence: CASSAASGNGAYEQYF.

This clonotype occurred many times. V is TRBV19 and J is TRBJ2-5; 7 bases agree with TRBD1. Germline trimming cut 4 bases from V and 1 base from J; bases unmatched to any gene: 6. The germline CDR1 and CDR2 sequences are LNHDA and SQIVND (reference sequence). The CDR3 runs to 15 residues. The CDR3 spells CASSRRQGGQETQYF. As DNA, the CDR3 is TGTGCCAGTAGTAGGCGACAGGGTGGCCAAGAGACCCAGTACTTC.

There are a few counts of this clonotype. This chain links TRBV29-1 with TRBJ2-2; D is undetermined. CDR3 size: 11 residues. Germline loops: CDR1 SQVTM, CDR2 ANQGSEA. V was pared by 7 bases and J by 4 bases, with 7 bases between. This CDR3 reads CSASTTGELFF. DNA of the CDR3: TGCAGCGCCTCCACCACCGGGGAGCTGTTTTTT.

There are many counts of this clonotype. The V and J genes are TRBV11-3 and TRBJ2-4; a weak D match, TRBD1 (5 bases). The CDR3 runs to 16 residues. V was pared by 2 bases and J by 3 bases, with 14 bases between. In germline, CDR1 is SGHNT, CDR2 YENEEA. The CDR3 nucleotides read TGTGCCAGCAGCTTACCCCTAATAGGGGTCAAAAACATTCAGTACTTC. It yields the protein CASSLPLIGVKNIQYF.

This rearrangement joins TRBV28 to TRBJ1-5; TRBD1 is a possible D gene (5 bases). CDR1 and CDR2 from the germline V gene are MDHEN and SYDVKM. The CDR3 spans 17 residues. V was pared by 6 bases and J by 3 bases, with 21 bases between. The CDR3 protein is CASRSGFSTPSNQPQHF. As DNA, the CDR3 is TGTGCCAGCAGATCAGGGTTTTCCACCCCATCCAATCAGCCCCAGCATTTT.